A single sample gave rise to the 23 T cell receptor beta chains below, sequenced in a study of T-cell reconstitution after alpha-beta-depleted transplantation in children. For TCRbeta, the library was prepared with unique molecular identifiers. TCRdb ran MiXCR on the PCR reads and lists one entry per CDR3 protein. The data show about 300,000 distinct CDR3 sequences, 9.5% to 13% seen once. Sequencing used PBMCs, obtained before TCRalphabeta/CD19-depleted stem cell transplant. The source is a boy under two years old with acute myeloid leukemia, due to receive a stem cell transplant.

This clonotype was seen repeatedly, ten times or more. CDR3 DNA sequence: TGTGCCAGCAGCCCTCCGGGACTTGCCTACAATGAGCAGTTCTTC. Residues: CASSPPGLAYNEQFF. The chain is built from TRBV12-3 or TRBV12-4 and TRBJ2-1; a weak D match, TRBD2 (6 bases). The CDR3 loop spans 15 amino acids. V shed 6 bases and J shed 2 bases, with 14 bases lying between them.

This clonotype was counted at least ten times. The genes are TRBV20-1 and TRBJ2-1, with 10 bases aligning to TRBD2. Germline V gives CDR1 DFQATT, CDR2 SNEGSKA (reference sequence). V gave up 0 bases and J gave up 2 bases; unmatched junction bases: 4. The CDR3 spans 16 residues. The CDR3 spells CSAREGSGRAYNEQFF. In DNA form, the CDR3 reads TGCAGTGCTAGAGAGGGAAGCGGGAGGGCCTACAATGAGCAGTTCTTC.

A few counts support this clonotype. This chain connects TRBV7-9 to TRBJ2-7, with a weak D call TRBD1 (6 bases). The CDR3 runs to 15 residues. Germline CDR1 is SEHNR and CDR2 is FQNEAQ (reference sequence). Trimming stripped 4 bases from V and 2 bases from J, with 15 bases between. CDR3 sequence reads: CASSSPGHRTYEQYF. The CDR3 DNA reads as TGTGCCAGCAGCTCACCGGGACATAGAACCTACGAGCAGTACTTC.

This clonotype was recorded many times. The chain carries TRBV29-1 and TRBJ1-2; D is perhaps TRBD1 (5 bases). In germline, CDR1 is SQVTM, CDR2 ANQGSEA. Trimming shortened V by 2 bases and J by 3 bases, and 10 bases separated the two germline ends. The length of the CDR3 is 13 residues. The CDR3 loop reads CSVERSGDYGYTF. The CDR3 nucleotides read TGCAGCGTTGAACGTTCGGGGGACTATGGCTACACCTTC.

This clonotype was detected a few times. This rearrangement joins TRBV7-9 to TRBJ2-1; D is uncertain. CDR3 size: 14 residues. The V and J ends lost 3 bases and 6 bases respectively, with 12 bases between them. In germline, CDR1 is SEHNR, CDR2 FQNEAQ (reference sequence). The DNA of the CDR3 is TGTGCCAGCAGCTTCAAATTGCTCCCCAATGAGCAGTTCTTC. It encodes CASSFKLLPNEQFF.

This clonotype occurred many times. The chain couples TRBV28 to TRBJ2-1; 9 bases agree with TRBD2. V was pared by 5 bases and J by 3 bases, with 8 bases of the junction left unmatched. The CDR3 runs 16 residues. In germline, CDR1 is MDHEN, CDR2 SYDVKM. The CDR3 sequence is CASSTGREGLYNEQFF. CDR3 DNA sequence: TGTGCCAGCAGTACGGGGCGGGAGGGCCTCTACAATGAGCAGTTCTTC. The full variable domain, in which reference TRBV28 and TRBJ2-1 provide the parts outside the CDR3, is DVKVTQSSRYLVKRTGEKVFLECVQDMDHENMFWYRQDPGLGLRLIYFSYDVKMKEKGDIPEGYSVSREKKERFSLILESASTNQTSMYLCASSTGREGLYNEQFFGPGTRLTVL.

This clonotype was found many times. The chain has TRBV7-2 and TRBJ2-7, with TRBD1 identical over 10 bases. Losses at the gene ends were 1 base for V and 3 bases for J; bases not matched to a gene: 3. From germline, CDR1 is SGHTA and CDR2 FQGNSA. This CDR3 region has 15 residues. CDR3 sequence reads: CASSLVRTGGYEQYF. CDR3 nucleotides: TGTGCCAGCAGCTTAGTCCGGACAGGGGGCTACGAGCAGTACTTC.

A remark on this clonotype: A single base separates this from a much larger clone, so it may be a read error. The chain couples TRBV20-1 to TRBJ2-2, with 10 bases lining up with TRBD2. This CDR3 spans 14 amino acids. The V segment lost 3 bases and the J segment 5 bases; nucleotides outside the gene matches: 3. Looked up from germline, CDR1 is DFQATT and CDR2 is SNEGSKA (reference sequence). CDR3 DNA: TGCAGTGCTAGGGGACTAGCGAGAACCGGGGAGCTGTTTTTT. Amino acid sequence: CSARGLARTGELFF.

The rearrangement links TRBV7-8 to TRBJ2-7; perhaps TRBD1 as D (6 bases). The V gene lost 2 bases and the J gene lost 5 bases, with 16 bases spanning the gap. The CDR3 covers 15 residues. The germline gives CDR1 SGHVS, CDR2 FQNEAQ. Here the CDR3 DNA reads TGTGCCAGCAGCTTAAGGCGGCAGGGGTCGGACGAGCAGTACTTC. This codes for CASSLRRQGSDEQYF.

V usage is TRBV12-3 or TRBV12-4 and J usage is TRBJ1-1, with D hard to call. The V end was cut by 5 bases, the J end by 5 bases, with 15 bases between. The CDR3 runs 14 residues. CDR3 amino acids: CASSPVTSGTEAFF. CDR3 in DNA: TGTGCCAGCAGTCCTGTCACTTCCGGGACTGAAGCTTTCTTT.

This clonotype was detected ten times or more. The chain employs TRBV28 and TRBJ2-7; tentatively, D is TRBD1 (6 bases). The CDR3 sequence is 13 residues long. Germline V gene sequence: CDR1 MDHEN, CDR2 SYDVKM. The ends were cut back, 5 bases at V and 3 bases at J, with 11 bases in the middle. CDR3 nucleotides: TGTGCCAGCAGTAACGAACAGGGCTACGAGCAGTACTTC. This codes for CASSNEQGYEQYF.

V gene TRBV20-1 combines with J gene TRBJ2-2; 7 bases agree with TRBD2. Trimming removed 0 bases from V and 2 bases from J; junction bases left unmatched: 6. The CDR3 covers 16 residues. Germline CDR1 DFQATT, CDR2 SNEGSKA (reference sequence). CDR3 sequence (DNA): TGCAGTGCTAGAGATAACCTAGCGGTTAACACCGGGGAGCTGTTTTTT. Its translation is CSARDNLAVNTGELFF.

This clonotype was detected many times. The chain recombines TRBV28 with TRBJ2-3, with 15 bases fitting TRBD2. With 5 bases clipped from V and 4 bases from J, the junction kept 4 bases outside the gene matches. Germline CDR1 is MDHEN and CDR2 is SYDVKM. The CDR3 is 16 residues long. CDR3: CASSARTSGGADTQYF. CDR3 sequence (DNA): TGTGCCAGCAGTGCCAGGACTAGCGGGGGGGCAGATACGCAGTATTTT.

This chain uses TRBV7-3 with TRBJ1-2, with D tentatively TRBD1 (6 bases). V was pared by 3 bases and J by 5 bases, with 10 bases between. Germline V lookup: CDR1 SGHTA, CDR2 FQGTGA. CDR3 length: 13 residues. The DNA of the CDR3 is TGTGCCAGCAGCTTTGCCAGGGGTTATGGCTACACCTTC. Amino acids: CASSFARGYGYTF.

Many counts were recorded for this clonotype. V and J are TRBV19 and TRBJ2-3; 7 nucleotides align to TRBD2. Per germline, CDR1 LNHDA and CDR2 SQIVND (reference sequence). The CDR3 covers 15 residues. With 3 bases clipped from V and 0 bases from J, the junction kept 3 bases outside the gene matches. DNA for the CDR3: TGTGCCAGTAGTATCGGGGGGAGAAGCACAGATACGCAGTATTTT. Its translation is CASSIGGRSTDTQYF.

This clonotype was observed a handful of times. The chain combines TRBV4-1 with TRBJ2-7; 11 bases agree with TRBD1. Germline CDR1 and CDR2: MGHRA and YSYEKL. Germline trimming cut 1 base from V and 3 bases from J; bases unmatched to any gene: 5. There are 16 residues in the CDR3. The CDR3 spells CASSQGTGTGGYEQYF. CDR3 sequence (DNA): TGCGCCAGCAGCCAAGGCACCGGGACAGGGGGCTACGAGCAGTACTTC.

At least ten counts were recorded for this clonotype. The CDR3 region has the DNA TGTGCCAGCAGCTCAGGCCAGCGCGATTCACCCCTCCACTTT. This gives the protein CASSSGQRDSPLHF. The rearrangement uses TRBV11-3 and TRBJ1-6, with no clear D. Germline CDR1 reads SGHNT; CDR2 reads YENEEA. V lost 4 bases and J 8 bases, leaving 12 bases between the germline ends. The CDR3 contains 14 residues.

This clonotype was seen a few times. The chain has TRBV14 and TRBJ2-4, with unresolved D. Germline CDR1 reads SGHDN; CDR2 reads FVKESK. The CDR3 is made up of 14 amino acids. Trimming cost V 3 bases and J 3 bases, with 9 bases left between them. CDR3 amino acids: CASSHSGVKNIQYF. The DNA for the CDR3 is TGTGCCAGCAGCCATAGTGGAGTCAAAAACATTCAGTACTTC.

A word on this clonotype: A much larger clone differs from this one at a single base, so this may be a read error. The chain links TRBV9 to TRBJ2-3; 7 bases are a match to TRBD2. The CDR3 loop spans 15 amino acids. Germline V gene data show CDR1 as SGDLS and CDR2 as YYNGEE. V was clipped by 1 base and J by 2 bases; unmatched bases: 4. The CDR3 nucleotides read TGTGCCAGCAGCGTAATGGGGGGGTCCACAGATACGCAGTATTTT. It translates to CASSVMGGSTDTQYF.

Many counts were recorded for this clonotype. The chain is built from TRBV27 and TRBJ2-5; 10 positions match TRBD2. Trimming took 7 bases from V and 1 from J; bases not matched to a gene: 3. The CDR3 has 14 residues. In germline, CDR1 is MNHEY, CDR2 SMNVEV (reference sequence). The CDR3 loop reads CASTASGSQETQYF. CDR3 bases: TGTGCCAGCACGGCTAGCGGGAGCCAAGAGACCCAGTACTTC.

This clonotype has ten or more counts. The chain employs TRBV7-2 and TRBJ2-3; the D is unclear. Trimming pared 6 bases from V and 3 bases from J, leaving 4 bases between. The CDR3 sequence is 11 residues long. Germline loops: CDR1 SGHTA, CDR2 FQGNSA. The CDR3 region is CASRWTDTQYF. In DNA form, the CDR3 reads TGTGCCAGCAGATGGACAGATACGCAGTATTTT.

About this clonotype: A much larger clone lies one base from this, so it may be a read error. The chain uses TRBV5-1 and TRBJ1-1, with TRBD1 matching over 9 bases. The V gene's germline CDR1 is SGHRS and CDR2 YFSETQ. The CDR3 contains 12 residues. CDR3 loop: CDSSWTGAEAFF. The CDR3 DNA sequence: TGCGACAGCAGCTGGACAGGGGCCGAAGCTTTCTTT.

Many counts were recorded for this clonotype. The chain combines TRBV7-3 with TRBJ2-5; D is perhaps TRBD2 (5 bases). The CDR3 has 14 amino acids. Germline V lookup: CDR1 SGHTA, CDR2 FQGTGA. V dropped 4 bases and J dropped 5 bases, with 14 bases sitting between them. The CDR3 DNA reads as TGTGCCAGCAGCTCACCAACTAGAGGGGAGACCCAGTACTTC. This sequence encodes CASSSPTRGETQYF.